These 8 T cell receptor beta chains were all obtained from the same sample, sequenced in a study of CD4 T cells in relation to SARS-CoV-2 and coronaviruses. These TCRs' antigens remain unknown. CD4+ T cells from unexposed donors were obtained before the COVID-19 pandemic (2011-2018). CD4+ T cells were isolated from the cells after more than 8 days of culture. Only in-frame clones appear in the TCRdb table, and some are missing; sequencing was by immunoSEQ multiplex PCR. The profile covers tens of thousands of clones, with about three quarters appearing a single time and 20% to 25% taken by the ten largest. Material: CD4+ T cells from PBMCs, cultured in vitro. These receptors all come from a human donor in good health.

DNA of the CDR3: TGTGCCAGCAGCTTAGGACAGGGTCGGCGGGACACTGAAGCTTTCTTT. Translated, it gives CASSLGQGRRDTEAFF. This chain links TRBV3-1 (or the pseudogene TRBV3-2) with TRBJ1-1, with 8 positions matching TRBD1. Germline values: CDR1 LGHDT, CDR2 YNNKEL (reference sequence). The CDR3 loop spans 16 amino acids. Losses at the gene ends were 5 bases for V and 3 bases for J; bases not matched to a gene: 11.

The chain links TRBV4-3 to TRBJ1-6; D remains unclear. There are 16 residues in the CDR3. The germline CDR1 and CDR2 sequences are LGHNA and YSLEER. Trimming pared 0 bases from V and 2 bases from J, leaving 8 bases between. CDR3 sequence (DNA): TGCGCCAGCAGCCAAGATGCCGGGGCCTATAATTCACCCCTCCACTTT. As protein: CASSQDAGAYNSPLHF.

This sequence joins TRBV6-6 and TRBJ2-3; D is perhaps TRBD2 (6 bases). The V and J ends lost 5 bases and 1 base respectively, with 16 bases between them. The CDR3 runs to 16 residues. Germline V gene data show CDR1 as MNHNY and CDR2 as SVGAGI (reference sequence). The CDR3 loop reads CASSPLRPGGTDTQYF. The CDR3 bases are TGTGCCAGCAGTCCCCTGAGGCCGGGGGGCACAGATACGCAGTATTTT.

The chain couples TRBV2 to TRBJ2-1; 10 bases are shared with TRBD1. Per germline, CDR1 SNHLY and CDR2 FYNNEI. Trimming removed 7 bases from V and 8 bases from J; junction bases left unmatched: 8. This CDR3 is 14 amino acids long. The CDR3 DNA sequence: TGTGCCAGCAACCGGGACAGGGGTCTCGATGAGCAGTTCTTC. This sequence encodes CASNRDRGLDEQFF.

The count of this clone is one. J is TRBJ1-2 and V is TRBV9, with D perhaps matching TRBD1 (6 bases). V was trimmed by 3 bases and J by 0 bases, leaving 12 bases between them. Germline V lookup: CDR1 SGDLS, CDR2 YYNGEE. The CDR3 is 15 residues long. The CDR3 here is CASSERTATNYGYTF. CDR3 in DNA: TGTGCCAGCAGCGAGAGGACAGCTACTAACTATGGCTACACCTTC.

This chain uses TRBV10-3 with TRBJ2-4; TRBD1 matches at 11 bases. CDR3 size: 17 residues. CDR1 is ENHRY, CDR2 SYGVKD, per germline. V gave up 1 base and J gave up 9 bases; unmatched junction bases: 11. CDR3 residues: CAISEWGQGDIRSIQYF. The CDR3 DNA sequence: TGTGCCATCAGTGAGTGGGGACAGGGGGACATTCGGAGCATTCAGTACTTC.

This clone has more than one count but fewer than ten. This rearrangement joins TRBV5-1 to TRBJ2-7; 9 bases fit TRBD2. CDR1 and CDR2 (germline): SGHRS, YFSETQ. The CDR3 has 16 residues. J gave up 0 bases and V 0 bases, and 4 bases lay outside the gene matches. In nucleotides, the CDR3 is TGCGCCAGCAGCTTGGGACTAGCGGATAGCTCCTACGAGCAGTACTTC. Amino acid sequence: CASSLGLADSSYEQYF.

This chain uses TRBV6-2 or TRBV6-3 with TRBJ2-1, with 8 nucleotides matching TRBD1. With 5 bases clipped from V and 5 bases from J, the junction kept 8 bases outside the gene matches. The CDR3 loop spans 15 amino acids. CDR1 and CDR2 (germline): MNHEY, SVGEGT. The CDR3 bases are TGTGCCAGCAGTCCCCAGGGGGCCAGAAACAATGAGCAGTTCTTC. This gives the protein CASSPQGARNNEQFF.